The 7 T cell receptor beta chains listed next were all sequenced from one sample in a study of T cells after yellow fever vaccination. TCRdb reprocessed the 5' RACE reads via MiXCR and lists one record per CDR3 protein. Of some 350,000 distinct CDR3 sequences detected, around 6.5% appear once; the ten largest clones hold approximately 16%. The sample here was PBMCs, taken 5 days after the yellow fever booster vaccination. These receptors were taken from a man aged 25 to 45 who received the YFV17D yellow fever vaccine.

The rearrangement joins TRBV3-1 to TRBJ1-4; D ambiguous. Germline V gene data show CDR1 as LGHDT and CDR2 as YNNKEL (reference sequence). Trimming pared 1 base from V and 8 bases from J, leaving 8 bases between. The CDR3 has 13 residues. The CDR3 here is CASSQGRREKLFF. The CDR3 DNA reads TGTGCCAGCAGCCAAGGGCGACGGGAAAAACTGTTTTTT.

This clonotype turned up a few times. The chain uses TRBV29-1 and TRBJ2-7; TRBD1 aligns across 8 bases. V shed 4 bases, J shed 1 base, and the junction held 3 bases outside the gene matches. The CDR3 loop spans 13 amino acids. In germline, CDR1 is SQVTM, CDR2 ANQGSEA. This CDR3 reads CSVVQGVSYEQYF. The CDR3 DNA sequence: TGCAGCGTTGTACAGGGGGTTTCCTACGAGCAGTACTTC.

This clonotype has a handful of counts. The rearrangement joins TRBV21-1 to TRBJ2-2; the D call of TRBD2 is as the table states it, not checked on the DNA. TRBV21-1 is shown as a pseudogene. The CDR3 sequence is 16 residues long. CDR3 sequence: CASGSTSGRGPGELFF. CDR3 in DNA: TGTGCCAGCGGTTCGACTAGCGGGAGAGGTCCCGGGGAGCTGTTTTTT.

The chain recombines TRBV11-3 with TRBJ2-1; 7 bases agree with TRBD2. The length of the CDR3 is 17 residues. Germline loops: CDR1 SGHNT, CDR2 YENEEA. Trimming at V came to 3 bases and at J to 0 bases, leaving 8 bases not matched to a gene. This chain's CDR3 is CASSFLLAPSSYNEQFF. CDR3 in DNA: TGTGCCAGCAGCTTCCTACTAGCGCCCAGCTCCTACAATGAGCAGTTCTTC.

This clonotype was counted between two and nine times. V gene TRBV5-1 combines with J gene TRBJ2-7, with 7 positions matching TRBD1. The ends lost 3 bases at V and 1 base at J; junction bases unmatched: 7. From germline, CDR1 is SGHRS and CDR2 YFSETQ. The CDR3 spans 15 residues. The CDR3 spells CASSYGDSTSYEQYF. The DNA for the CDR3 is TGCGCCAGCAGCTACGGGGACAGCACATCCTACGAGCAGTACTTC.

By share, this clonotype counts as medium-sized (0.01 to 0.1%). The V call is TRBV6-6, the J call TRBJ2-3; 8 nucleotides agree with TRBD1. CDR1 MNHNY and CDR2 SVGAGI come from the germline V gene (reference sequence). This CDR3 is built from 16 residues. V shed 0 bases and J 5 bases; nucleotides not matched to a gene: 7. Here the CDR3 DNA reads TGTGCCAGCAGTTACTCCGGGGCAGGGGGCAAAGATACGCAGTATTTT. This encodes CASSYSGAGGKDTQYF.

The genes are TRBV13 and TRBJ1-6; 9 positions match TRBD1. This CDR3 contains 13 residues. The germline V gene encodes CDR1 PRHDT and CDR2 FYEKMQ (reference sequence). The V segment lost 6 bases and the J segment 10 bases; nucleotides outside the gene matches: 4. The CDR3 region is CASSPDRGSPLHF. CDR3 bases: TGTGCCAGCAGTCCGGACAGGGGATCACCCCTCCACTTT.